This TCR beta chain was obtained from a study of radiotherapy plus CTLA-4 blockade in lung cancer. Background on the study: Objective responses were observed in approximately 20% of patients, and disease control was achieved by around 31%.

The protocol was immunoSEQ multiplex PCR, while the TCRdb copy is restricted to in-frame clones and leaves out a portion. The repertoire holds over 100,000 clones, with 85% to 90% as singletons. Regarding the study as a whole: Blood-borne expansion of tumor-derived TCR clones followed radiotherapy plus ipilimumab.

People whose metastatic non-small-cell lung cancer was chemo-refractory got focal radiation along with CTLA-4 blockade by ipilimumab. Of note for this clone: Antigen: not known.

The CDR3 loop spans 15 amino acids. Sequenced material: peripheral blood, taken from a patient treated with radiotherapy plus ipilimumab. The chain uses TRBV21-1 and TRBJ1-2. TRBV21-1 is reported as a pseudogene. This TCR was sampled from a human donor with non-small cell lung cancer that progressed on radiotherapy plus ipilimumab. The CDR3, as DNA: TGTGCCAGCAGCGGGATTCGGTCCGATTCGATTGGCTACACCTTC. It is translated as CASSGIRSDSIGYTF.